The present T cell receptor (beta chain) was sequenced within a study of lymphopenia after photon versus proton radiotherapy. Trimming stripped 3 bases from V and 6 bases from J, with 11 bases between. Germline V gene data show CDR1 as SGHVS and CDR2 as FQNEAQ. The CDR3 length is 13 residues. Profiling relied on immunoSEQ multiplex PCR, and the TCRdb table lists in-frame clones only, not all of them. The sample contains about 55,000 clones, about four fifths of which appear only once. As for this clone: What it binds is not known.

Study-wide results and caveats: Photon-treated patients lost naive T cells and TCR diversity; proton-treated stayed stable. Post-nadir diversity loss with photons came from oligoclonal expansion, particularly CD8+ Temra cells. In patients who died, overall survival fell as post-nadir TCR diversity dropped more.

Sequences were derived from peripheral blood, sampled from a patient treated with proton-based radiotherapy. V gene TRBV7-8 combines with J gene TRBJ1-1; D is possibly TRBD1 (5 bases). The receptor was derived from a man between 60 and 75 years old with pancreatic cancer. CDR3 coding DNA: TGTGCCAGCAGCTTGTCTCCCAGGGCTGAAGCTTTCTTT. Translating it yields CASSLSPRAEAFF.